The 17 T cell receptor beta chains given below trace back to one sample, sequenced in a study of T cell changes during pregnancy in multiple sclerosis. Repertoires were generated with immunoSEQ multiplex PCR, while TCRdb's copy carries only in-frame clones and drops some. The repertoire has tens of thousands of clones, approximately 94% of them found once; the top ten carry 2.5% to 3%. The source material was CD8+ T cells from peripheral blood mononuclear cells, sampled after pregnancy. These receptors came from a female donor with multiple sclerosis, enrolled in a pregnancy study.

V gene TRBV2 combines with J gene TRBJ2-1, with a tentative D call TRBD2 (5 bases). Germline V gene lookup returns CDR1 SNHLY and CDR2 FYNNEI. V lost 8 bases and J 0 bases, leaving 11 bases between the germline ends. The CDR3 loop spans 14 amino acids. This CDR3 reads CASVRAGSYNEQFF. The CDR3 coding sequence is TGTGCCAGCGTAAGGGCGGGCTCCTACAATGAGCAGTTCTTC.

This clone was recorded once. The chain combines TRBV7-3 with TRBJ2-3, with 7 bases that match TRBD2. Germline V gene data show CDR1 as SGHTA and CDR2 as FQGTGA. The trim removed 1 base at V and 1 base at J, leaving 2 bases unmatched. The CDR3 totals 15 residues. CDR3: CASSLMAGGTDTQYF. The CDR3 nucleotides read TGTGCCAGCAGCTTAATGGCGGGGGGCACAGATACGCAGTATTTT.

J is TRBJ2-7 and V is TRBV5-1; 8 bases map to TRBD1. Germline V CDR1 and CDR2: SGHRS, YFSETQ. CDR3 size: 14 residues. The ends lost 4 bases at V and 1 base at J; junction bases unmatched: 4. The DNA for the CDR3 is TGCGCCAGCAGCCCGGACAGGGTGTCCTACGAGCAGTACTTC. Its translation: CASSPDRVSYEQYF.

This rearrangement joins TRBV19 to TRBJ1-1; D gene ambiguous. Germline CDR1 is LNHDA and CDR2 is SQIVND (reference sequence). This CDR3 has 16 residues. V was cut by 6 bases and J by 1 base, with 18 bases left in between. CDR3 DNA sequence: TGTGCCAGTAGCGGGGTCGATTTGGCCTCGAACACTGAAGCTTTCTTT. It translates to CASSGVDLASNTEAFF.

The chain carries TRBV19 and TRBJ2-4, with D possibly matching TRBD1 (5 bases). V dropped 5 bases and J dropped 5 bases, with 7 bases sitting between them. Germline values: CDR1 LNHDA, CDR2 SQIVND (reference sequence). This CDR3 spans 12 amino acids. CDR3 loop: CASSGAENIQYF. The CDR3 DNA sequence: TGTGCCAGTAGTGGGGCCGAAAACATTCAGTACTTC.

J is TRBJ2-2 and V is TRBV9; 12 bases match TRBD2. Unmatched junction bases numbered 12, after V lost 0 bases and J lost 6 bases. Germline V gives CDR1 SGDLS, CDR2 YYNGEE. The CDR3 has 19 amino acids. DNA for the CDR3: TGTGCCAGCAGCGTAGCGCTAGCGGGAGGGAGGGCTCTCGCCGGGGAGCTGTTTTTT. The encoded protein is CASSVALAGGRALAGELFF.

The chain recombines TRBV7-9 with TRBJ2-5; possible D gene TRBD1, 5 bases. The CDR3 has 14 amino acids. The V gene lost 0 bases and the J gene lost 2 bases, with 7 bases spanning the gap. Germline V CDR1 and CDR2: SEHNR, FQNEAQ (reference sequence). CDR3 amino acids: CASSLATVQETQYF. CDR3 coding DNA: TGTGCCAGCAGCTTAGCGACAGTACAAGAGACCCAGTACTTC.

This sequence joins TRBV27 and TRBJ1-4, with a tentative D call TRBD1 (5 bases). V lost 2 bases to trimming and J lost 8 bases, with 15 bases between them. This CDR3 comprises 15 residues. Per the germline V gene, CDR1 is MNHEY and CDR2 is SMNVEV (reference sequence). CDR3 protein: CASSLRAGLVEKLFF. The CDR3 DNA sequence: TGTGCCAGCAGTTTACGGGCAGGGTTGGTGGAAAAACTGTTTTTT.

This chain joins TRBV4-2 and TRBJ2-5; D remains ambiguous. CDR3 length equals 12 residues. Germline CDR1 reads LGHNA; CDR2 reads YNFKEQ. Trimming left V 1 base short and J 4 bases short, with 4 bases between. Written as DNA, the CDR3 is TGTGCCAGCAGCCAAGGAGGAGAGACCCAGTACTTC. This sequence encodes CASSQGGETQYF.

CDR3 nucleotide sequence: TGTGCCAGCAGCCAACAAAGGACAGCCAACTATGGCTACACCTTC. Amino acids: CASSQQRTANYGYTF. The rearrangement joins TRBV7-9 to TRBJ1-2, with D perhaps matching TRBD1 (6 bases). The V and J ends lost 5 bases and 2 bases respectively, with 15 bases between them. Per the germline V gene, CDR1 is SEHNR and CDR2 is FQNEAQ (reference sequence). There are 15 residues in the CDR3.

The chain uses TRBV5-1 and TRBJ2-5; 10 positions match TRBD2. The CDR3 length is 16 residues. Per the germline V gene, CDR1 is SGHRS and CDR2 is YFSETQ. Trimming removed 4 bases from V and 5 bases from J; junction bases left unmatched: 11. This CDR3 is CASSGPLAGVLETQYF. CDR3 nucleotides: TGCGCCAGCAGCGGCCCCCTAGCGGGAGTTTTGGAGACCCAGTACTTC.

The J gene is TRBJ2-1, the V gene TRBV11-2; TRBD2 matches at 7 bases. The CDR3 contains 15 residues. CDR1 SGHAT and CDR2 FQNNGV come from the germline V gene. V trimming: 2 bases; J trimming: 8 bases; junction bases outside the gene matches: 9. CDR3 DNA: TGTGCCAGCAGCTTAATTAGCGGGCCCCCTGATGAGCAGTTCTTC. Its protein product is CASSLISGPPDEQFF.

This chain connects TRBV5-4 to TRBJ2-3; 9 nucleotides line up with TRBD2. CDR1 and CDR2 from the germline V gene are SGHNT and YYREEE (reference sequence). V lost 0 bases to trimming and J lost 5 bases; unmatched junction nucleotides: 1. The CDR3 consists of 14 residues. CDR3 region: CASSLELAGDTQYF. For the CDR3, the DNA is TGTGCCAGCAGCTTGGAACTAGCGGGAGATACGCAGTATTTT. The full variable domain, in which reference TRBV5-4 and TRBJ2-3 provide the parts outside the CDR3, is ETGVTQSPTHLIKTRGQQVTLRCSSQSGHNTVSWYQQALGQGPQFIFQYYREEENGRGNFPPRFSGLQFPNYSSELNVNALELDDSALYLCASSLELAGDTQYFGPGTRLTVL.

This clone was recorded once. V and J are TRBV18 and TRBJ1-1; 10 nucleotides line up with TRBD1. The CDR3 is 19 amino acids. J was trimmed by 1 base and V by 0 bases; bases with no gene match: 11. CDR1 is KGHSH, CDR2 LQKENI, per germline. This chain's CDR3 is CASSPPRVGTGERNTEAFF. DNA for the CDR3: TGTGCCAGCTCACCACCTCGTGTCGGGACAGGGGAGAGGAACACTGAAGCTTTCTTT.

V usage is TRBV19 and J usage is TRBJ2-7, with 7 positions matching TRBD2. This CDR3 has 13 amino acids. Losses at the gene ends were 10 bases for V and 2 bases for J; bases not matched to a gene: 8. Germline lookup yields CDR1 LNHDA and CDR2 SQIVND (reference sequence). CDR3 sequence (DNA): TGTGCCACTGAGGGCGGGACTACCTACGAGCAGTACTTC. The encoded protein is CATEGGTTYEQYF.

As concerns this clone: At one boundary the junction diverges from the germline segment, which might be a read error. V is TRBV4-1 and J is TRBJ2-2; TRBD2 agrees at 8 bases. The CDR3 has 15 residues. Germline CDR1 is MGHRA and CDR2 is YSYEKL. Here the CDR3 DNA reads TGCGCCAGCAGCCAATCTTCTCTTTCCGGGGGGGCGCTGTTTTTT. Protein sequence: CASSQSSLSGGALFF.

The gene calls are TRBV7-9 and TRBJ2-1; TRBD2 matches 7 bases. Germline V CDR1 and CDR2: SEHNR, FQNEAQ (reference sequence). V was pared by 3 bases and J by 2 bases, with 13 bases of the junction left unmatched. The CDR3 loop spans 18 amino acids. For the CDR3, the DNA is TGTGCCAGCAGCTTCGAGGGACTTCCTAGCGGTACCTACAATGAGCAGTTCTTC. The encoded protein is CASSFEGLPSGTYNEQFF.